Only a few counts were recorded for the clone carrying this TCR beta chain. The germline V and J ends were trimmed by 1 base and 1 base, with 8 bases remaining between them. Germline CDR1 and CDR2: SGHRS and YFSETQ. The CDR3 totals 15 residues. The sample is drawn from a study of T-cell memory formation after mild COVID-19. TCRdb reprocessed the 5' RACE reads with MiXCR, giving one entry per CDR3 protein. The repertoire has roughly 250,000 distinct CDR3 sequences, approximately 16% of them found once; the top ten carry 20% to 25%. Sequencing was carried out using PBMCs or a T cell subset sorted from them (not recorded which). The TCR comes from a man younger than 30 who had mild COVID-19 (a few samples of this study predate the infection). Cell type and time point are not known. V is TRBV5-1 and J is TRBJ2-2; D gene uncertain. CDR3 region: CASSLRPQNTGELFF. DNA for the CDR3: TGCGCCAGCAGCTTGCGTCCGCAGAACACCGGGGAGCTGTTTTTT.